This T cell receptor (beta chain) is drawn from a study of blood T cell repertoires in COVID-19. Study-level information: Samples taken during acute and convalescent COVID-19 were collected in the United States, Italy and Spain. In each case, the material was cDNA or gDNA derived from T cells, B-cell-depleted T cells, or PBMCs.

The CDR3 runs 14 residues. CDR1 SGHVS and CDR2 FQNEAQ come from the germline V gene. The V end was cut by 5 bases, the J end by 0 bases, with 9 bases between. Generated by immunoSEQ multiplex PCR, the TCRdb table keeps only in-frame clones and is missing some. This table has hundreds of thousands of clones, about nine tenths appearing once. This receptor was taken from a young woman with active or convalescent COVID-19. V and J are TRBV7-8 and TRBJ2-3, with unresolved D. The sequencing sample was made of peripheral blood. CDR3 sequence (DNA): TGTGCCAGCAGCCGATCCATGAGCACAGATACGCAGTATTTT. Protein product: CASSRSMSTDTQYF.